Below, 22 T cell receptor beta chains from the same sample are listed, as sequenced in a study of tumor and adjacent non-tumor tissue in lung cancer. This sample's RNA came from whole unsorted tissue. Three rounds of nested PCR, following a modified ARM-PCR protocol, produced the TCRbeta library. TCRdb independently ran MiXCR on the multiplex PCR reads; one entry per CDR3 protein. The table has more than 120,000 distinct CDR3 sequences, approximately 70% seen once. Sequencing was performed on lung tumor tissue. The receptors were gathered from a man aged 60 to 75 with small cell lung cancer.

This clonotype was seen more than once but under ten times. The gene calls are TRBV28 and TRBJ1-5; no clear D. Per the germline V gene, CDR1 is MDHEN and CDR2 is SYDVKM. The CDR3 is 12 amino acids. V was trimmed by 6 bases and J by 4 bases, leaving 7 bases between them. CDR3 amino acids: CASRVPNQPQHF. In DNA form, the CDR3 reads TGTGCCAGCAGGGTCCCAAATCAGCCCCAGCATTTT.

Remarks on this clonotype: A read error may be the cause here, since a much bigger clone is one base away. V gene TRBV20-1 combines with J gene TRBJ2-4; 7 bases agree with TRBD1. Germline values: CDR1 DFQATT, CDR2 SNEGSKA (reference sequence). The CDR3 loop spans 16 amino acids. CDR3 sequence: CGATQTGSLAKNIQYF. The CDR3 DNA reads TGCGGTGCTACCCAGACAGGGAGTCTAGCCAAAAACATTCAGTACTTC.

Note on this clonotype: As the CDR3 is not closed by the conserved phenylalanine or tryptophan, this likely results from a read error. This chain joins TRBV11-3 and TRBJ1-3; D is undetermined. Deletions cut 0 bases from V and 4 bases from J, with 10 bases between. CDR1 is SGHNT, CDR2 YENEEA, per germline. The CDR3 is made up of 15 amino acids. CDR3 region: CASSLEGSPGNTIYY. CDR3 DNA sequence: TGTGCCAGCAGCTTAGAAGGGTCCCCCGGAAACACCATATATTAT.

With respect to this clonotype: A much larger clone lies a single base off, so this may be a read error. The chain links TRBV20-1 to TRBJ1-1, with 9 bases fitting TRBD1. The CDR3 consists of 16 residues. Germline assignment: CDR1 DFQATT and CDR2 SNEGSKA (reference sequence). The CDR3 bases are TGCAGTGCTAAAACCGGGACAGGGAGTCTGAACACTGAAACTTTCTTT. Translated, it gives CSAKTGTGSLNTETFF.

The V gene is TRBV12-3 or TRBV12-4, the J gene TRBJ1-2; D may be TRBD1 (6 bases). V lost 7 bases to trimming and J lost 6 bases, with 12 bases between them. There are 12 residues in the CDR3. The CDR3 nucleotides are TGTGCCAGCACCGCAGGGGTGAATGGCTACACCTTC. Translation gives CASTAGVNGYTF.

Details on this clonotype: No conserved phenylalanine or tryptophan is present at the end of the CDR3, so a read error is the likely explanation. The chain uses TRBV11-2 and TRBJ2-1, with 7 bases fitting TRBD1. The closer fit of TRBJ2-7 to the DNA end suggests the J call may be wrong. Per germline, CDR1 SGHAT and CDR2 FQNNGV. The CDR3 totals 12 residues. The CDR3 reads CASRYRGDEQYS. Written as DNA, the CDR3 is TGTGCCAGCAGGTACAGGGGCGATGAGCAGTACTCC.

The chain has TRBV5-6 and TRBJ2-7, with 7 bases fitting TRBD1. The V gene's germline CDR1 is SGHDT and CDR2 YYEEEE. The V segment lost 3 bases and the J segment 2 bases; nucleotides outside the gene matches: 5. CDR3 length: 14 amino acids. As DNA, the CDR3 is TGTGCCAGCAGCTCTAGGGACAGAGCCTACGAGCAGTACGTC. Residues: CASSSRDRAYEQYV.

In regard to this clonotype: Given the absence of the conserved phenylalanine or tryptophan at the CDR3 end, a read error is likely. This chain uses TRBV6-6 with TRBJ2-1, with 9 bases lining up with TRBD1. V trimming: 5 bases; J trimming: 7 bases; junction bases outside the gene matches: 9. CDR1 is MNHNY, CDR2 SVGAGI, per germline (reference sequence). The CDR3 has 15 amino acids. CDR3 amino acids: CASSGGQGRMNEQFL. Here the CDR3 DNA reads TGTGCCAGCAGTGGGGGACAGGGAAGGATGAATGAGCAGTTCCTC.

This chain joins TRBV6-5 and TRBJ1-5; D remains unclear. V was clipped by 5 bases and J by 7 bases, with 21 bases between them. The CDR3 has 16 amino acids. Germline loops: CDR1 MNHEY, CDR2 SVGAGI. The CDR3 sequence: CASSITLRIRRQPQHF. The DNA of the CDR3 is TGTGCCAGCAGTATAACCCTCAGGATAAGAAGGCAGCCCCAGCATTTT.

The chain carries TRBV29-1 and TRBJ2-1, with TRBD2 matching over 13 bases. CDR1 and CDR2 from the germline V gene are SQVTM and ANQGSEA. The CDR3 totals 13 residues. The V and J ends lost 7 bases and 10 bases, in that order; junction bases with no gene match: 7. The CDR3 DNA follows: TGCAGCGCTGGACTAGCGGGAGCTGGCGAGCAGTTCTTC. This encodes CSAGLAGAGEQFF.

In regard to this clonotype: A much larger clone differs by one base, so this may be a read error. J is TRBJ2-1 and V is TRBV5-4; D unclear. In germline, CDR1 is SGHNT, CDR2 YYREEE (reference sequence). CDR3 length equals 12 residues. Here the CDR3 DNA reads TGTGCCAGCAGCCGGGCGCGCAATAAGCAGTTCTTC. Translation: CASSRARNKQFF.

On this clonotype: One base away lies a much larger clone, so this may be a sequencing read error. The chain's CDR3 is CGASGLAGSDYEQYV. Written as DNA, the CDR3 is TGCGGTGCTTCAGGACTAGCGGGCTCAGACTACGAGCAGTACGTC. The J gene is TRBJ2-7, the V gene TRBV20-1, with 11 nucleotides matching TRBD2. The length of the CDR3 is 15 residues. CDR1 DFQATT and CDR2 SNEGSKA come from the germline V gene (reference sequence).

The genes are TRBV20-1 and TRBJ2-7, with TRBD2 as a possible D gene (5 bases). V lost 3 bases, J lost 5 bases, and 20 bases lay in between. Germline V gives CDR1 DFQATT, CDR2 SNEGSKA (reference sequence). The CDR3 spans 15 residues. As DNA, the CDR3 is TGCAGTGCTAGCCTGGGAGCAGAGGCACTGGACGAGCAGTACTTC. As protein: CSASLGAEALDEQYF.

Regarding this clonotype: This sequence may be a read error, since a much larger clone differs from it by one base. V gene TRBV29-1 combines with J gene TRBJ2-1, with TRBD2 as a possible D gene (5 bases). Trimming shortened V by 7 bases and J by 7 bases, and 8 bases separated the two germline ends. Germline-derived CDR1 and CDR2 are SQVTM and ANQGSEA. The CDR3 is 10 amino acids. The DNA for the CDR3 is TGCAGCGGAGAGGGAAATGAGCAGTTCTTC. This gives the protein CSGEGNEQFF.

For this clonotype: A much larger clone differs by one base, so this may be a read error. J is TRBJ2-2 and V is TRBV5-5; TRBD2 is a possible D gene (6 bases). Germline V gene sequence: CDR1 SGHKS, CDR2 YYEKEE (reference sequence). Trimming cost V 4 bases and J 1 base, with 17 bases left between them. The length of the CDR3 is 17 residues. CDR3 amino acids: CASSPGGWPLNTGELFF. The DNA of the CDR3 is TGTGCCAGCAGCCCCGGAGGGTGGCCCCTGAACACCGGGGAGCTGTTTTTT. Complete variable domain (other parts from reference TRBV5-5 and TRBJ2-2): DAGVTQSPTHLIKTRGQQVTLRCSPISGHKSVSWYQQVLGQGPQFIFQYYEKEERGRGNFPDRFSARQFPNYSSELNVNALLLGDSALYLCASSPGGWPLNTGELFFGEGSRLTVL.

Turning to this clonotype: This may stem from a read error, because a much larger clone lies one nucleotide away. V gene TRBV30 combines with J gene TRBJ2-1; D uncertain. CDR1 GTSNPN and CDR2 SVGIG come from the germline V gene (reference sequence). The CDR3 has 11 amino acids. The ends were cut back, 3 bases at V and 12 bases at J, with 12 bases in the middle. The CDR3 DNA reads TGTGCCTGGAGCTCAGGTTGGACGCAGTTCTTC. It yields the protein CAWSSGWTQFF.

This clonotype turned up a few times. The chain links TRBV2 to TRBJ2-3, with 10 bases identical to TRBD2. Germline-derived CDR1 and CDR2 are SNHLY and FYNNEI. CDR3 length: 15 amino acids. Unmatched junction bases numbered 5, after V lost 5 bases and J lost 3 bases. Written as DNA, the CDR3 is TGTGCCAGCAGTTTGGGACTAGCGAGGACAGATACGCAGTATTTT. Translated, it gives CASSLGLARTDTQYF.

V usage is TRBV6-6 and J usage is TRBJ2-1; D remains ambiguous. CDR3 length: 15 amino acids. Germline CDR1 and CDR2: MNHNY and SVGAGI (reference sequence). V lost 10 bases to trimming and J lost 4 bases, with 20 bases between them. The CDR3 reads CANSRSRRKYNEQFF. CDR3 coding DNA: TGTGCCAACTCACGAAGCAGGAGAAAATACAATGAGCAGTTCTTC.

The sample holds many counts of this clonotype. This rearrangement joins TRBV4-1 to TRBJ2-1; no definite D call. V shed 4 bases and J shed 8 bases, with 12 bases lying between them. CDR3 length equals 13 residues. Germline V gene data show CDR1 as MGHRA and CDR2 as YSYEKL. CDR3 DNA: TGCGCCAGCAGCCCCCCGCGCACCTATGAGCAGTTCTTC. This codes for CASSPPRTYEQFF.

Points on this clonotype: A much larger clone is a single base away; this may be a read error. The chain links TRBV11-2 to TRBJ2-1; D unclear. The CDR3 totals 13 residues. Germline CDR1 and CDR2: SGHAT and FQNNGV. The CDR3 loop reads CASSFTSTNEHFF. The CDR3 region has the DNA TGTGCCAGCAGCTTTACCTCTACCAATGAGCATTTCTTC.

In DNA form, the CDR3 reads TGTGCCAGCAGCGTCACTCCGGTAAACCAAGAGACCCAGTACTTC. Encoded protein: CASSVTPVNQETQYF. The V call is TRBV9, the J call TRBJ2-5; D call uncertain. Per the germline V gene, CDR1 is SGDLS and CDR2 is YYNGEE. This CDR3 is built from 15 residues. V lost 2 bases and J lost 0, with 11 bases in between.

This clonotype was seen at least ten times. V is TRBV20-1 and J is TRBJ1-1; D possibly corresponds to TRBD1 (6 bases). The CDR3 has 12 residues. Germline values: CDR1 DFQATT, CDR2 SNEGSKA (reference sequence). The V end lost 3 bases, the J end lost 11 bases, and 16 bases lay between the germline ends. This CDR3 reads CSARAQGLDAFF. DNA for the CDR3: TGCAGTGCTAGGGCACAGGGCCTGGATGCTTTCTTT.